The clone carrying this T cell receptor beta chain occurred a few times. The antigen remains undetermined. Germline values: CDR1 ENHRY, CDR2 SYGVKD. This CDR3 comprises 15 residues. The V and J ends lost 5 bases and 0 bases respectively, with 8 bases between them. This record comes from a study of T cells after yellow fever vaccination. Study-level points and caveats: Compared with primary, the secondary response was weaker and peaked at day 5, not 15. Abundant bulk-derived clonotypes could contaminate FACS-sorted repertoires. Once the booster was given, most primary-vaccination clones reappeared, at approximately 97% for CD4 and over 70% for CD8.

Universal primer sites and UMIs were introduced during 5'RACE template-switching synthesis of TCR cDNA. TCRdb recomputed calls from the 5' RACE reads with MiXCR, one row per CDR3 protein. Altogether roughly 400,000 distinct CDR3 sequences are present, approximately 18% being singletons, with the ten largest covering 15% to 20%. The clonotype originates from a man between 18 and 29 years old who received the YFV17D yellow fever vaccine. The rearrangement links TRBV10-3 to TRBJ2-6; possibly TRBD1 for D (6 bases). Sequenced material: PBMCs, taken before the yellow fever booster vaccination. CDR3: CAISPGASGANVLTF. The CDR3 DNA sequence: TGTGCCATCAGTCCAGGGGCCTCTGGGGCCAACGTCCTGACTTTC.